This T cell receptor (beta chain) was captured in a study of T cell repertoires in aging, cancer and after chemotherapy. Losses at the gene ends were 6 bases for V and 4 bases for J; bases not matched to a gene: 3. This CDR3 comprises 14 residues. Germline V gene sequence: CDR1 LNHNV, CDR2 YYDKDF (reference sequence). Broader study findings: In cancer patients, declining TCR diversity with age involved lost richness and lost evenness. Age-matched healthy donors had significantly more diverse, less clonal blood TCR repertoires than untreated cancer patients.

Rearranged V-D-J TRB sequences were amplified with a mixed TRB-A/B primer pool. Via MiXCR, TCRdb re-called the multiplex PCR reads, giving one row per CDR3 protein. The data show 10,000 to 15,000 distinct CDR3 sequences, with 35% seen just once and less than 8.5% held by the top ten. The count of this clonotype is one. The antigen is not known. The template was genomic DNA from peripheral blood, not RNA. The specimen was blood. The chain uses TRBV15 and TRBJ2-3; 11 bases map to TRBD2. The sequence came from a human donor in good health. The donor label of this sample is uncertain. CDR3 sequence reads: CATSLAGGPDTQYF. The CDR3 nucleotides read TGTGCCACCAGTTTAGCGGGGGGGCCAGATACGCAGTATTTT.